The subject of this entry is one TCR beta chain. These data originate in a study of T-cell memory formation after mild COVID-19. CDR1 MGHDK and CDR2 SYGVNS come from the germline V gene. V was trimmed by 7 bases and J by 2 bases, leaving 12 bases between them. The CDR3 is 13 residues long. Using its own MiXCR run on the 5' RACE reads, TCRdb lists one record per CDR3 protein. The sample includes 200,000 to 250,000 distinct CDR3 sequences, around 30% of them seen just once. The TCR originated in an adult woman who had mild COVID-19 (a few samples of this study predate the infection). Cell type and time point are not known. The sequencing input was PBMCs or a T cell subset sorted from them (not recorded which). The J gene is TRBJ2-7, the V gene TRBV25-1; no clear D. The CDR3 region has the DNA TGTGCCAGCATGTCCGCTGGGACCTACGAGCAGTACTTC. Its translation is CASMSAGTYEQYF.